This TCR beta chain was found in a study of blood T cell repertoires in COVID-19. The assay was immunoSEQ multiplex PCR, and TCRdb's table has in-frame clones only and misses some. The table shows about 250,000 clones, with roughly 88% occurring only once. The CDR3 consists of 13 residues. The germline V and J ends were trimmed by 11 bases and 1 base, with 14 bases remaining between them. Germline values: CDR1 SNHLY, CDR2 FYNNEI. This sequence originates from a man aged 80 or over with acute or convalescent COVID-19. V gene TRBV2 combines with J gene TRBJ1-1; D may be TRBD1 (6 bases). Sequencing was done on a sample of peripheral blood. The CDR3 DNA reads TGTGCCGCAGGGGTGGAGAAGAACACTGAAGCTTTCTTT. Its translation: CAAGVEKNTEAFF.